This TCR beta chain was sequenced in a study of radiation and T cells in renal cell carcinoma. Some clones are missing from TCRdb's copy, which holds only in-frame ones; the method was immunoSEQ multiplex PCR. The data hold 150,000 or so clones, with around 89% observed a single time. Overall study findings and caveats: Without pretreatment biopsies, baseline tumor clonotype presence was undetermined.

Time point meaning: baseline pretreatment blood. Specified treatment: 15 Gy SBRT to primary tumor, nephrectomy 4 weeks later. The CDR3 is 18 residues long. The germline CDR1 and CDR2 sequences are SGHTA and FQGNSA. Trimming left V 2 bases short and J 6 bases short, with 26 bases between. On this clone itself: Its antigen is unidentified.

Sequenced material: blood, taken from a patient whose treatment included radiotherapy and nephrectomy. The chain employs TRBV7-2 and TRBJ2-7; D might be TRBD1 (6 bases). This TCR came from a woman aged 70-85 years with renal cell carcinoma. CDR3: CASSLSVRAAAGVGEQYF. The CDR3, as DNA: TGTGCCAGCAGCTTATCTGTTCGTGCTGCAGCAGGGGTGGGCGAGCAGTACTTC.